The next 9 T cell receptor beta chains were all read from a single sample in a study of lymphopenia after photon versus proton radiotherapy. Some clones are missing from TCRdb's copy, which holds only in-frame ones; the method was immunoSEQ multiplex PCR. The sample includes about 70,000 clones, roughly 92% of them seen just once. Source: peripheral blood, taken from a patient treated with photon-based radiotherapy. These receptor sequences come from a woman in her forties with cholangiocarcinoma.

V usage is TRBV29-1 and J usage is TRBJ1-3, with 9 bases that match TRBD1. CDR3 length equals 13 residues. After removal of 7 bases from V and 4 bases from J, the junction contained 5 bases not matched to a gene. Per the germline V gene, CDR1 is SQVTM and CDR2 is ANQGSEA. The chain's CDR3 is CSGGQGKGNTIYF. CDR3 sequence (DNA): TGCAGCGGAGGACAGGGGAAAGGAAACACCATATATTTT.

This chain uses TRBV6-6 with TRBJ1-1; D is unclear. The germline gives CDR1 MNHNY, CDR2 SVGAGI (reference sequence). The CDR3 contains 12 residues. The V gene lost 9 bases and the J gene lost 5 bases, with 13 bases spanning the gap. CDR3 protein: CASERSGTEAFF. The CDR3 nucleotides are TGTGCCAGTGAAAGGTCGGGGACTGAAGCTTTCTTT.

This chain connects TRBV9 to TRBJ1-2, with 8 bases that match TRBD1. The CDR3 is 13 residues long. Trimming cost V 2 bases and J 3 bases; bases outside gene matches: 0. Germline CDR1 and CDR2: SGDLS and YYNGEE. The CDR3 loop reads CASSVGQDYGYTF. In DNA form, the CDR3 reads TGTGCCAGCAGCGTGGGACAGGACTATGGCTACACCTTC.

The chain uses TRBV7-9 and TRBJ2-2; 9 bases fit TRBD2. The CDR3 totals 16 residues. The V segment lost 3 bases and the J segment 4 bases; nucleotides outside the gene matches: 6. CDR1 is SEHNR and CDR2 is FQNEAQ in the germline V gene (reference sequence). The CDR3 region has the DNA TGTGCCAGCAGCTTTAGCGGGGGCCAAGCCACCGGGGAGCTGTTTTTT. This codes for CASSFSGGQATGELFF.

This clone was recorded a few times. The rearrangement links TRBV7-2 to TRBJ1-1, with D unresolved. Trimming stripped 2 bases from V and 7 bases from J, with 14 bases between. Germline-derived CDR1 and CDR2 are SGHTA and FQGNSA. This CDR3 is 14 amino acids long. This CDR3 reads CASSLSSAAYEAFF. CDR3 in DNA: TGTGCCAGCAGCTTATCATCAGCTGCGTATGAAGCTTTCTTT.

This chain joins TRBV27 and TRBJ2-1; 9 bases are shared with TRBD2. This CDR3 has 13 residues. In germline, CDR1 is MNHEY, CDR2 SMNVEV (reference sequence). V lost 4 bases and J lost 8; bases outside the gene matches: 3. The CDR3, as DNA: TGTGCCAGCAGTTATAGCGGGGGATATGAGCAGTTCTTC. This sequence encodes CASSYSGGYEQFF.

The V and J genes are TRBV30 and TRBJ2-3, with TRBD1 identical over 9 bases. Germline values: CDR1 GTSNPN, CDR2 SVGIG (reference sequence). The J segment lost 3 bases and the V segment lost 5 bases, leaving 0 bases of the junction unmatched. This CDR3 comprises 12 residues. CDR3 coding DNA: TGTGCCTGGGGGACAGGGACAGATACGCAGTATTTT. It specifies CAWGTGTDTQYF.

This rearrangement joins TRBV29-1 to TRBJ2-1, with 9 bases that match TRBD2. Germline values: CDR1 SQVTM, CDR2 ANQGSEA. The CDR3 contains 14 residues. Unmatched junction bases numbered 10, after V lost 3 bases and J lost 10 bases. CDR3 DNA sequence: TGCAGCGTTGAGACCCAGCGGGGGGTAGGGGAGCAGTTCTTC. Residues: CSVETQRGVGEQFF.

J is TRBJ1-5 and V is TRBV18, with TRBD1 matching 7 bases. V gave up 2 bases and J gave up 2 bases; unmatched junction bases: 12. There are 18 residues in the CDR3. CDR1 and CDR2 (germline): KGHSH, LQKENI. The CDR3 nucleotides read TGTGCCAGCTCACCATTAGGGGGCCCGGTAGTCGGCAATCAGCCCCAGCATTTT. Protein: CASSPLGGPVVGNQPQHF. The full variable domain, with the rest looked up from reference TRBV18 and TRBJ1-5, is NAGVMQNPRHLVRRRGQEARLRCSPMKGHSHVYWYRQLPEEGLKFMVYLQKENIIDESGMPKERFSAEFPKEGPSILRIQQVVRGDSAAYFCASSPLGGPVVGNQPQHFGDGTRLSIL.